These T cell receptor beta chains were read from a single sample in a study of cytomegalovirus exposure and HLA in healthy donors. The data were produced by immunoSEQ multiplex PCR, yet TCRdb's version contains in-frame clones alone and is incomplete. The table lists about 100,000 clones, 76% of them singletons. Sample: PBMCs. The receptors stem from a man aged 40-50 years in good health and CMV-seronegative. Each CDR3 is given with its conserved first and last residue. A D gene is named only where the DNA matches it firmly.

J gene: TRBJ1-1
D gene: TRBD1
V gene: TRBV19
CDR3 protein: CASSDPGQLTEAFF

J gene: TRBJ1-1
D gene: TRBD1
V gene: TRBV11-1
CDR3 protein: CASSLGQGERTEAFF

J gene: TRBJ2-3
D gene: NA
V gene: TRBV7-2
CDR3 protein: CASSSKGGTSTDTQYF

J gene: TRBJ2-1
D gene: TRBD2
V gene: TRBV9
CDR3 protein: CASRKTGGPLNEQFF

J gene: TRBJ2-3
D gene: NA
V gene: TRBV5-1
CDR3 protein: CASRLSRDTQYF

J gene: TRBJ1-1
D gene: NA
V gene: TRBV19
CDR3 protein: CASSGQGRQERNTEAFF

J gene: TRBJ2-3
D gene: TRBD2
V gene: TRBV2
CDR3 protein: CASSERGGSTDTQYF

J gene: TRBJ1-2
D gene: NA
V gene: TRBV5-4
CDR3 protein: CASSLGGAGTRGYGYTF

J gene: TRBJ2-5
D gene: NA
V gene: TRBV19
CDR3 protein: CASRAFGTDIQETQYF

J gene: TRBJ2-6
D gene: TRBD2
V gene: TRBV6-5
CDR3 protein: CASTSAGGRANVLTF

J gene: TRBJ2-6
D gene: NA
V gene: TRBV29-1
CDR3 protein: CSAQTEIGSGANVLTF

J gene: TRBJ1-1
D gene: NA
V gene: TRBV6-6
CDR3 protein: CASSPPSENEAFF

J gene: TRBJ1-6
D gene: TRBD1
V gene: TRBV7-9
CDR3 protein: CASSSGQGLTPPHF

J gene: TRBJ1-5
D gene: TRBD1
V gene: TRBV19
CDR3 protein: CASSKAGGLSNQPQHF

J gene: TRBJ1-1
D gene: TRBD1
V gene: TRBV7-2
CDR3 protein: CASSYQGGTEAFF